This T cell receptor (beta chain) was identified in a study of OX40 agonist ivuxolimab in advanced cancers. Study-level background: The costimulatory receptor OX40 (CD134) was targeted by ivuxolimab, a fully human IgG2 agonistic monoclonal antibody. Intravenous ivuxolimab was administered to patients every 2 weeks at six dose levels: 0.01, 0.1, 0.3, 1.5, 3 and 10 mg/kg. Of the approximately 54 dose-escalation patients, hepatocellular carcinoma was present in 19, melanoma in approximately 15, renal cell carcinoma in 9 and head and neck cancer in 9. In the dose-escalation cohort, around 80% of patients were male, and the mean age was roughly 56 years with a range of roughly 20 to 85. Patients were allowed to have had prior anti-PD-1, anti-PD-L1 or anti-CTLA-4 therapy, and around 41% of the dose-escalation patients had previously received checkpoint inhibitors. Partial responses occurred in three dose-escalation patients: two with cutaneous melanoma and one with hepatocellular carcinoma. Peripheral TCRbeta sequencing was intended to test whether TCR sequence diversity was altered and clonal T-cell expansion was caused by ivuxolimab. The paper describes the monotherapy dose-escalation part (N ≈ 52 patients) of the phase I trial of ivuxolimab. What the research found in general, with its limitations: Clonal expansion of both CD4+ and CD8+ blood T cells was observed from baseline to week 6 at doses 0.1 to 3.0 mg/kg. Low levels of normalized T-cell clonal expansion were also shown by some nonresponding patients. The antigen specificity of the peripheral T cells that underwent clonal expansion was not determined. In partial responders in the 0.1-3.0 mg/kg groups, normalized peripheral clonal expansion was found to be among the lowest, especially among CD8+ T cells. After ivuxolimab, expanded clones were on average more numerous among CD8+ T cells than among CD4+ T cells.

Genomic DNA was extracted from sorted cells for sequencing of the TCRbeta CDR3 region. TCRbeta CDR3 regions were sequenced using the immunoSEQ Assay. Held by TCRdb, this immuneACCESS table contains in-frame sequences only and omits some clones. Under half of the omission traces to an unresolved V gene where checked; the cause of the rest is unknown. This sample is represented by 70,000 to 80,000 clones; over 70% of them were singletons. The biggest ten clones account for roughly 4.6% of the sample. Patients with autoimmune disease history or receiving systemic immunosuppression were excluded from the trial. Peripheral blood for TCR sequencing was drawn from every dose cohort at baseline, at cycle 4 day 1 and at cycle 7 day 1. The samples were drawn from a first-in-human, open-label, multicenter phase I dose-escalation trial of ivuxolimab. The trial enrolled adults with locally advanced or metastatic head and neck squamous cell, hepatocellular, melanoma or renal cell carcinoma. CD4+ and CD8+ T cells were sorted separately from peripheral blood before TCR sequencing.

Sequences SGHAT (CDR1) and FQNNGV (CDR2) are obtained from the germline V gene. A distance of 9 bases separates the germline ends of V and J, which lose 0 bases and 9 bases respectively. The CDR3 holds 12 amino acids from the cysteine to the phenylalanine. The retained sequence is limited to the CDR3, 36 bases, with the frame set at the first base. Note on this clone: The antigen this receptor binds is unknown. No base quality information exists; no much larger clone differs at one position.

This receptor chain uses TRBV11-2 and TRBJ2-7; the D gene cannot be named for sure. Sequencing used CD4+ or CD8+ T cells sorted from blood, obtained in a trial of the OX40 agonist ivuxolimab. The receptor was derived from an adult with an advanced solid tumor such as melanoma, head and neck, liver or kidney cancer. The DNA is as follows: TGTGCCAGCAGCTTAGAATGGCGGTGGCAGTACTTC. This encodes CASSLEWRWQYF.